This entry concerns a single T cell receptor beta chain. Trimming at V came to 4 bases and at J to 4 bases, leaving 6 bases not matched to a gene. Germline CDR1 and CDR2: SGDLS and YYNGEE. The CDR3 runs 16 residues. This table comes from immunoSEQ multiplex PCR, and its TCRdb copy is limited to in-frame clones, with some not included. The table shows around 220,000 clones, with roughly 90% occurring only once. The source of the sample is a study of blood T cell repertoires in COVID-19. About the study: The study drew acute and convalescent COVID-19 samples from the United States, Italy and Spain.

Sequences were obtained from PBMCs or T cells enriched from blood (not recorded which). The chain carries TRBV9 and TRBJ2-3; 13 bases line up with TRBD2. The TCR comes from a man aged 25 to 40 who had been exposed to COVID-19. The CDR3 DNA is TGTGCCAGCAGCACCCGGACTAGCGGGGGTTCAGATACGCAGTATTTT. The encoded protein is CASSTRTSGGSDTQYF.